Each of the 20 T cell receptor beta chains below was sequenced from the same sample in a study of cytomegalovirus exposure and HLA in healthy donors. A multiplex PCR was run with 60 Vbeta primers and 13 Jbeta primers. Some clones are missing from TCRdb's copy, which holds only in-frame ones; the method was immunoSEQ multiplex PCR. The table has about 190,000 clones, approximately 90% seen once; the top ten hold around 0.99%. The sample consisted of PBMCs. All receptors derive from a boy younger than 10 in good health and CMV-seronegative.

The CDR3 here is CASSLAGRGEQYF. CDR3 nucleotide sequence: TGTGCCAGCAGCTTAGCAGGGAGGGGCGAGCAGTACTTC. V gene TRBV11-2 combines with J gene TRBJ2-7; 7 positions agree with TRBD2. The CDR3 contains 13 residues. Germline CDR1 is SGHAT and CDR2 is FQNNGV. J gave up 6 bases and V 1 base, and 3 bases lay outside the gene matches.

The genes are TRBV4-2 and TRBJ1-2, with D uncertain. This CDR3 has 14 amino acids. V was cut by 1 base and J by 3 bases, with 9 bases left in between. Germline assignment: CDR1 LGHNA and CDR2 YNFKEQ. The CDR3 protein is CASSQVGGDYGYTF. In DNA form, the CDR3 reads TGTGCCAGCAGCCAAGTCGGCGGTGACTATGGCTACACCTTC.

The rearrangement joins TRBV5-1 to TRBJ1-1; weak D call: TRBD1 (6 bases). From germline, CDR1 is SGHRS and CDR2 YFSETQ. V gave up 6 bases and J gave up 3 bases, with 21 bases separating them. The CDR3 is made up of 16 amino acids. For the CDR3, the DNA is TGCGCCAGCACTCTACAGGCCAGGGGTCTCGACACTGAAGCTTTCTTT. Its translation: CASTLQARGLDTEAFF.

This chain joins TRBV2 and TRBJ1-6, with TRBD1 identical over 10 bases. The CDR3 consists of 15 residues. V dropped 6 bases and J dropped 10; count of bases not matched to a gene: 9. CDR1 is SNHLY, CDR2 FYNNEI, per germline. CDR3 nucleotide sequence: TGTGCCAGCAGCCTAACGACAGGGGGCTCCTCACCCCTCCACTTT. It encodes CASSLTTGGSSPLHF.

CDR3 in amino acids: CASSVVSGANVLTF. In nucleotides, the CDR3 is TGTGCCAGCAGCGTAGTGAGTGGGGCCAACGTCCTGACTTTC. This rearrangement joins TRBV9 to TRBJ2-6; the D is unclear. V was trimmed by 0 bases and J by 3 bases, leaving 4 bases between them. The CDR3 has 14 residues. Germline V gene sequence: CDR1 SGDLS, CDR2 YYNGEE.

CDR3 residues: CASTLIGLAGLQETQYF. DNA for the CDR3: TGTGCCAGCACCCTAATCGGACTAGCGGGACTCCAAGAGACCCAGTACTTC. The chain uses TRBV5-6 and TRBJ2-5, with 12 positions matching TRBD2. This CDR3 is built from 17 residues. Germline CDR1 is SGHDT and CDR2 is YYEEEE. V dropped 6 bases and J dropped 1; count of bases not matched to a gene: 10.

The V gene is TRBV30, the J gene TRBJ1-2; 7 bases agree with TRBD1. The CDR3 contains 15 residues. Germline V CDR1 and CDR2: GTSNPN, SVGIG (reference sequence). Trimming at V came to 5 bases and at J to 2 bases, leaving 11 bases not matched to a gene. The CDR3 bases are TGTGCCTGGGGGCCCGGGACAGCCAAAAACTATGGCTACACCTTC. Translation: CAWGPGTAKNYGYTF.

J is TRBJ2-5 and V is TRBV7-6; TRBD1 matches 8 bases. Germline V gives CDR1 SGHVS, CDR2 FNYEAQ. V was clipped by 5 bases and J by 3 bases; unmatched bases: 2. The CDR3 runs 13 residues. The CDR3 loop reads CASSRTGKETQYF. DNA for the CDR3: TGTGCCAGCAGCCGGACAGGGAAAGAGACCCAGTACTTC.

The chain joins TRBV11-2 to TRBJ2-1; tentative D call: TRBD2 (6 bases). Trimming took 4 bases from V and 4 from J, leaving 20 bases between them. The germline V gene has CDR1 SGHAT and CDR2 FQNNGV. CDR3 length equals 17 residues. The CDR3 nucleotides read TGTGCCAGCAGCTCTTTAGCCAGCGGGTACCCTTACAATGAGCAGTTCTTC. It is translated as CASSSLASGYPYNEQFF.

The CDR3 reads CASSRSGQTADTQYF. The CDR3 DNA reads as TGCGCCAGCAGCCGTTCGGGACAGACAGCAGATACGCAGTATTTT. This chain connects TRBV5-1 to TRBJ2-3; 7 bases fit TRBD1. The CDR3 covers 15 residues. CDR1 SGHRS and CDR2 YFSETQ come from the germline V gene. After removal of 4 bases from V and 4 bases from J, the junction contained 9 bases not matched to a gene.

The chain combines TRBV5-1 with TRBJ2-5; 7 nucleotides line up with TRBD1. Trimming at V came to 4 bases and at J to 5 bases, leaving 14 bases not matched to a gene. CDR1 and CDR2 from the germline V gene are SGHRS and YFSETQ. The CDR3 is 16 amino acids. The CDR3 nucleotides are TGCGCCAGCAGCAGTCACACCCGACAGGGTGAGGAGACCCAGTACTTC. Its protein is CASSSHTRQGEETQYF.

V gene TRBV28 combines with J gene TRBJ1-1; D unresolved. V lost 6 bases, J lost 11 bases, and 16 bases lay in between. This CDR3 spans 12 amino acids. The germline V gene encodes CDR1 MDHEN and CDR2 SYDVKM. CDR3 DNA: TGTGCCAGCAGCCTTACGGAGGCTGCCGCTTTCTTT. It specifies CASSLTEAAAFF.

The CDR3 is CASSEIGEGTMNTEAFF. For the CDR3, the DNA is TGTGCCAGCAGTGAGATCGGGGAAGGAACTATGAACACTGAAGCTTTCTTT. The chain combines TRBV2 with TRBJ1-1, with D unclear. The CDR3 runs 17 residues. The germline V gene encodes CDR1 SNHLY and CDR2 FYNNEI. Trimming removed 3 bases from V and 0 bases from J, with 17 bases in between.

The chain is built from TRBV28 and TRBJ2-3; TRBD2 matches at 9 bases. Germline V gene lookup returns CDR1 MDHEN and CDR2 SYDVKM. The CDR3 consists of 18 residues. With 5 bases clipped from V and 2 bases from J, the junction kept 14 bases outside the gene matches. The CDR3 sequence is CASSVFTGSGGNTDTQYF. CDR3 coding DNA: TGTGCCAGCAGTGTATTTACTGGTAGCGGGGGAAACACAGATACGCAGTATTTT.

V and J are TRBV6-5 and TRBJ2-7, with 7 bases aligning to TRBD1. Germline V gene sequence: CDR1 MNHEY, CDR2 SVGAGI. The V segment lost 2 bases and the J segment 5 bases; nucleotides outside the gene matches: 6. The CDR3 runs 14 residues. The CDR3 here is CASSYVIDRDEQYF. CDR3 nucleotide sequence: TGTGCCAGCAGTTACGTGATCGACAGGGACGAGCAGTACTTC.

CDR3 in DNA: TGTGCCAGCAGCCCACAGACAGGGGATTCCTACGAGCAGTACTTC. It translates to CASSPQTGDSYEQYF. The V call is TRBV7-6, the J call TRBJ2-5; 8 positions agree with TRBD1. The DNA end is a closer match to TRBJ2-7, so the J assignment may be wrong. The CDR3 consists of 15 residues. Germline V CDR1 and CDR2: SGHVS, FNYEAQ.

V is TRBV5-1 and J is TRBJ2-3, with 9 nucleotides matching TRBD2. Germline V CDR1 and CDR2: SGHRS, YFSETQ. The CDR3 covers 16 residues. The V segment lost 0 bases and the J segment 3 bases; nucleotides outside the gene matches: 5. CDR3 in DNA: TGCGCCAGCAGCTTGGTGGCGGGGGGGAGGACAGATACGCAGTATTTT. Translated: CASSLVAGGRTDTQYF.

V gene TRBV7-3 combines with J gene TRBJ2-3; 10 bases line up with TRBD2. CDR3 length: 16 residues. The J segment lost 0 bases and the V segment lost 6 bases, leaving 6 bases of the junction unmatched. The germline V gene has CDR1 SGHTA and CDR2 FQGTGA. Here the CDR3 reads CASSLPTSGSTDTQYF. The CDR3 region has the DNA TGTGCCAGCAGTTTGCCGACTAGCGGGAGCACAGATACGCAGTATTTT.

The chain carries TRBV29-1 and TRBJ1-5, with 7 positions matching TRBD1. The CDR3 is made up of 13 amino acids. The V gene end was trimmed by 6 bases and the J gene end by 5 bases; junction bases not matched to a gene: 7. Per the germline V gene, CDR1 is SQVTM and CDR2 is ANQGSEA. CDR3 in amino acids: CSVSHRGDQPQHF. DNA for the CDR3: TGCAGCGTATCTCACAGGGGAGATCAGCCCCAGCATTTT. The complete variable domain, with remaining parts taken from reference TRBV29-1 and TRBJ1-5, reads SAVISQKPSRDICQRGTSLTIQCQVDSQVTMMFWYRQQPGQSLTLIATANQGSEATYESGFVIDKFPISRPNLTFSTLTVSNMSPEDSSIYLCSVSHRGDQPQHFGDGTRLSIL.

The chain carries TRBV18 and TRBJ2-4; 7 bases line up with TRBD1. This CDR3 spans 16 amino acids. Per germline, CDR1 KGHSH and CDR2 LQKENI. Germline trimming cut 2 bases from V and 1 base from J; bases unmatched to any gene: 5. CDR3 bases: TGTGCCAGCTCACCAGAGGGGGCGATTGCCAAAAACATTCAGTACTTC. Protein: CASSPEGAIAKNIQYF.